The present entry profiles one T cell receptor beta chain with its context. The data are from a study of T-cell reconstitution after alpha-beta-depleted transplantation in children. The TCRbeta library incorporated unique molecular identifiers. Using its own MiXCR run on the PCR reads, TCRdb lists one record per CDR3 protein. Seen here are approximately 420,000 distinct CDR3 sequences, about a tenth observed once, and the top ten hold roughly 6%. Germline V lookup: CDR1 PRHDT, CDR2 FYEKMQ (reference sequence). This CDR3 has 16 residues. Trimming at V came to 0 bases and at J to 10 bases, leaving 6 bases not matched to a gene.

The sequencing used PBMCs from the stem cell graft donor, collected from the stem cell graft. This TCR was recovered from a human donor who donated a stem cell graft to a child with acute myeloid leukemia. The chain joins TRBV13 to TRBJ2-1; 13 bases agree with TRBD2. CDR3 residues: CASSLGGTSGNQEQFF. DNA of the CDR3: TGTGCCAGCAGCTTAGGTGGGACTAGCGGGAATCAGGAGCAGTTCTTC.